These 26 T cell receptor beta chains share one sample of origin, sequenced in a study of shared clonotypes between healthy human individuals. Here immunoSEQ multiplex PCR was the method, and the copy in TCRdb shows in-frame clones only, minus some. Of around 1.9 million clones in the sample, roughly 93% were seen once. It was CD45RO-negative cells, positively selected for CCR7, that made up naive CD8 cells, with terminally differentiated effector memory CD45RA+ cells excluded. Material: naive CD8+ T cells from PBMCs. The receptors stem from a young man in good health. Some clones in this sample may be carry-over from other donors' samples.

The CDR3 DNA is TGTGCCAGTACCACATCGTTCGGGAACACTGAAGCTTTCTTT. Its translation is CASTTSFGNTEAFF. The chain couples TRBV19 to TRBJ1-1; D call uncertain. V shed 7 bases and J shed 1 base, with 13 bases lying between them. Germline values: CDR1 LNHDA, CDR2 SQIVND (reference sequence). CDR3 length equals 14 residues. Full variable domain (outside the CDR3, taken from reference TRBV19 and TRBJ1-1): DGGITQSPKYLFRKEGQNVTLSCEQNLNHDAMYWYRQDPGQGLRLIYYSQIVNDFQKGDIAEGYSVSREKKESFPLTVTSAQKNPTAFYLCASTTSFGNTEAFFGQGTRLTVV.

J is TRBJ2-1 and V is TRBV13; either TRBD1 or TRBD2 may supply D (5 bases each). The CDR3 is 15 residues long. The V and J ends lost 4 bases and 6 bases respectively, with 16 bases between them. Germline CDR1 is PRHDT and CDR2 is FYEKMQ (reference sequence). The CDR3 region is CASSSRDGQGNEQFF. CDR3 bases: TGTGCCAGCAGCTCCCGGGACGGCCAAGGCAATGAGCAGTTCTTC. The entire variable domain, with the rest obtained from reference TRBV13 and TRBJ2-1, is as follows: AAGVIQSPRHLIKEKRETATLKCYPIPRHDTVYWYQQGPGQDPQFLISFYEKMQSDKGSIPDRFSAQQFSDYHSELNMSSLELGDSALYFCASSSRDGQGNEQFFGPGTRLTVL.

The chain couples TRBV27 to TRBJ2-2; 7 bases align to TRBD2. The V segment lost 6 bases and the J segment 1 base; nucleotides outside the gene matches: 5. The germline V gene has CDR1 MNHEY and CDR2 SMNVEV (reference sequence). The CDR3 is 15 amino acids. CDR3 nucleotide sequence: TGTGCCAGCAGGATGACTAGCTTGAACACCGGGGAGCTGTTTTTT. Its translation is CASRMTSLNTGELFF.

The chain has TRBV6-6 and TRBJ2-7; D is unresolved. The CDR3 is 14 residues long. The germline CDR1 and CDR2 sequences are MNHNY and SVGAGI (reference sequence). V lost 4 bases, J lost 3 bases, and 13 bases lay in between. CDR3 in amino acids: CASSSLRTSYEQYF. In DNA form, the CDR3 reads TGTGCCAGCAGTTCCCTTCGGACCAGCTACGAGCAGTACTTC.

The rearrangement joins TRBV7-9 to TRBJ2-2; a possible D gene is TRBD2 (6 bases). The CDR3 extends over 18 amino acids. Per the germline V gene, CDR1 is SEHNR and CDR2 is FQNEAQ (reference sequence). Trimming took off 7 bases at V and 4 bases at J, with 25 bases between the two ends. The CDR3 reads CASTTIPGGARGTGELFF. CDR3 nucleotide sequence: TGTGCCAGCACCACTATACCCGGGGGAGCACGAGGCACCGGGGAGCTGTTTTTT.

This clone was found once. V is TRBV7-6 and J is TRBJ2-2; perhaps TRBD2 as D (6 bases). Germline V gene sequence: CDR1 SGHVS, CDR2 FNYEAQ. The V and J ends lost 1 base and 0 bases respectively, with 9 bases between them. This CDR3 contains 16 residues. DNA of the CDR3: TGTGCCAGCAGCTTAGTAGCGGAGACGAACACCGGGGAGCTGTTTTTT. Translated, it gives CASSLVAETNTGELFF.

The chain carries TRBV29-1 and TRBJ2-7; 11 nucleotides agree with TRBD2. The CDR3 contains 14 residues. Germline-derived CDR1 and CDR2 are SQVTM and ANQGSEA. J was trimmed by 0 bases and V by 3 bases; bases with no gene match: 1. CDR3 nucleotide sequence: TGCAGCGTTGAGGGACTAGCGGACTCCTACGAGCAGTACTTC. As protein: CSVEGLADSYEQYF.

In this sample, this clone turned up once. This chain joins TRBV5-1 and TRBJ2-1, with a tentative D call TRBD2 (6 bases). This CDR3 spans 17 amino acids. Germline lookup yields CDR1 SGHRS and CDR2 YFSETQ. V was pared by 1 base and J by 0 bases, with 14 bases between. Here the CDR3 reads CASSLKGLQSSYNEQFF. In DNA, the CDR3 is TGCGCCAGCAGCTTGAAGGGACTCCAAAGCTCCTACAATGAGCAGTTCTTC.

The CDR3 DNA reads as TGTGCCAGCAGCTTGTCCAGGGACTACGAGCAGTACTTC. It yields the protein CASSLSRDYEQYF. The chain combines TRBV11-2 with TRBJ2-5; perhaps TRBD1 as D (5 bases). The J call may be incorrect, as the DNA end agrees better with TRBJ2-7. The germline V gene has CDR1 SGHAT and CDR2 FQNNGV. The CDR3 extends over 13 amino acids.

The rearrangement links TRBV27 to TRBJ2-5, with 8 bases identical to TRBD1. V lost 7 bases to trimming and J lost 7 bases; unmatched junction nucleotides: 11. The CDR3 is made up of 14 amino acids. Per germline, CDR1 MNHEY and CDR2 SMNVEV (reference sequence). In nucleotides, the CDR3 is TGTGCCAGCATGGATCAGGGGGCAGTTGGGACCCAGTACTTC. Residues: CASMDQGAVGTQYF.

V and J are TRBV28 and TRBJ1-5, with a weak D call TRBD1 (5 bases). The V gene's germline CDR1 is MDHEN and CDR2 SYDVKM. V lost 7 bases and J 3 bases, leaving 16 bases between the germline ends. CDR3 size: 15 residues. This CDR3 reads CASKVLPGLNQPQHF. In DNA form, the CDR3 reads TGTGCCAGCAAAGTTCTTCCGGGGCTCAATCAGCCCCAGCATTTT.

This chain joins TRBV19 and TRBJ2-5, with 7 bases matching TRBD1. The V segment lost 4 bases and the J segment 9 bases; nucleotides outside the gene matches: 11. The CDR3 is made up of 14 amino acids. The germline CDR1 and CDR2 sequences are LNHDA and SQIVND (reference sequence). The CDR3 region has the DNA TGTGCCAGTAGTAAAGCCGACAGGGAGAGGGCCCAGTACTTC. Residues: CASSKADRERAQYF.

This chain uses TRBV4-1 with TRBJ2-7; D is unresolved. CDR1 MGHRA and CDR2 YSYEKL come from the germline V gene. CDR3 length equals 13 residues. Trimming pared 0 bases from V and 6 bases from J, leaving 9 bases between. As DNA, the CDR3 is TGCGCCAGCAGCCAAGACGATGAGACCGAGCAGTACTTC. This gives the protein CASSQDDETEQYF.

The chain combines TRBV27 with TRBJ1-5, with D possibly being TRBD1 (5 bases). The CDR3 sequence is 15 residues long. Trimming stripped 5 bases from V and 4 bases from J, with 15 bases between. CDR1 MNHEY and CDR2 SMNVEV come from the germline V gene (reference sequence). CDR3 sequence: CASSNGGSGNQPQHF. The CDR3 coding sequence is TGTGCCAGCAGTAACGGGGGTTCGGGTAATCAGCCCCAGCATTTT.

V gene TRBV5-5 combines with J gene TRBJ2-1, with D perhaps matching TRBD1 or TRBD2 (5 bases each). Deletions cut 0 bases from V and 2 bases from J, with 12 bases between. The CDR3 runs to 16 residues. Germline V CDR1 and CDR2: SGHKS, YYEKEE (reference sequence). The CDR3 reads CASSLAVGEPYNEQFF. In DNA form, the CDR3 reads TGTGCCAGCAGCTTGGCCGTGGGGGAGCCCTACAATGAGCAGTTCTTC.

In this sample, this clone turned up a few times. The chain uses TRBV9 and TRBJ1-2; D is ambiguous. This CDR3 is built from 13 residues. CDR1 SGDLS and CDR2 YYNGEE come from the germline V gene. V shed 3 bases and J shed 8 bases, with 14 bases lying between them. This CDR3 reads CASSAMVGYGYTF. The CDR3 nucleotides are TGTGCCAGCAGCGCAATGGTAGGGTACGGCTACACCTTC.

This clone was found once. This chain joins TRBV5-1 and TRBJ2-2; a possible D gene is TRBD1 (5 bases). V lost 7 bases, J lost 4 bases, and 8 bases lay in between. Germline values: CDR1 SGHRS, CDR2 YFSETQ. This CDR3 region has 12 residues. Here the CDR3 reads CASYDSTGELFF. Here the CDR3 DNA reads TGCGCCAGCTACGACAGCACCGGGGAGCTGTTTTTT.

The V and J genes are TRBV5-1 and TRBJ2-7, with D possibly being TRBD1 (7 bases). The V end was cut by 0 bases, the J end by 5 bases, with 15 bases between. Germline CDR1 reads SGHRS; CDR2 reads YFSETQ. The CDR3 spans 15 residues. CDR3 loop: CASSLGRQGLNEQYF. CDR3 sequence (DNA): TGCGCCAGCAGCTTGGGCCGACAGGGACTCAACGAGCAGTACTTC.

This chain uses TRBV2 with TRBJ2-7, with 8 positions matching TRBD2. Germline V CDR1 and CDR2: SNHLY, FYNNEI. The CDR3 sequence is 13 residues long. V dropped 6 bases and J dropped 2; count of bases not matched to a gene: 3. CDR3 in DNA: TGTGCCAGCAGGTCCGGGGGGGCCTACGAGCAGTACTTC. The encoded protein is CASRSGGAYEQYF.

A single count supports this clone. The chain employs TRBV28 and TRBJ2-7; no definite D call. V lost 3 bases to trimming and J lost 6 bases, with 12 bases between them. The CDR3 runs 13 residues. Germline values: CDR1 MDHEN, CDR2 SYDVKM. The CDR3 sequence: CASSLARRIEQYF. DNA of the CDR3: TGTGCCAGCAGTTTGGCGCGAAGAATCGAGCAGTACTTC.

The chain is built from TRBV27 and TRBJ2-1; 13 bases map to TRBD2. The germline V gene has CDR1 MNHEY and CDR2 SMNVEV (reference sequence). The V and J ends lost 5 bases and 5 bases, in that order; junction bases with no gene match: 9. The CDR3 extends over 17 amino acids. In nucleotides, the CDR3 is TGTGCCAGCAGTCCCCTCGGGACTAGCGGGATCCACAATGAGCAGTTCTTC. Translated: CASSPLGTSGIHNEQFF.

CDR3 nucleotides: TGTGCCAGCAGGGGGTGGCAGGGGGGAGACGAGCAGTACTTC. Translated: CASRGWQGGDEQYF. V is TRBV5-4 and J is TRBJ2-7; weak D call: TRBD1 (7 bases). CDR1 is SGHNT, CDR2 YYREEE, per germline (reference sequence). This CDR3 contains 14 residues. The ends were cut back, 5 bases at V and 5 bases at J, with 17 bases in the middle. The full variable domain, rest sourced from reference TRBV5-4 and TRBJ2-7, is ETGVTQSPTHLIKTRGQQVTLRCSSQSGHNTVSWYQQALGQGPQFIFQYYREEENGRGNFPPRFSGLQFPNYSSELNVNALELDDSALYLCASRGWQGGDEQYFGPGTRLTVT.

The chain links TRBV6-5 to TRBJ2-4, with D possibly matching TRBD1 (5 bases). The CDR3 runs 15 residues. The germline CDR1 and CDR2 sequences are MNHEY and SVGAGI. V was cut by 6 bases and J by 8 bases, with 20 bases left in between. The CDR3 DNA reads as TGTGCCAGCAGCTACAGTAGCAGGGTCTCGGACATTCAGTACTTC. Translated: CASSYSSRVSDIQYF.

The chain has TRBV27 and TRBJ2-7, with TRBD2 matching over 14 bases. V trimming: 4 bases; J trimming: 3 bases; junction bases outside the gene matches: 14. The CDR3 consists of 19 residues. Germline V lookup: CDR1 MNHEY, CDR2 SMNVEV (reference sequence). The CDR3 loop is CASSSMGLAGELARYEQYF. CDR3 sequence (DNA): TGTGCCAGCAGTTCAATGGGACTAGCGGGAGAATTAGCACGCTACGAGCAGTACTTC.

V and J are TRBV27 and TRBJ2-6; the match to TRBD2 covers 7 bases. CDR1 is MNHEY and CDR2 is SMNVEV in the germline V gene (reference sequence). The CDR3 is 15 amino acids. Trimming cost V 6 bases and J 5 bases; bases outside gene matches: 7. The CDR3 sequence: CASSLTGGRANVLTF. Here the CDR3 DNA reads TGTGCCAGCAGCTTGACGGGGGGTAGGGCCAACGTCCTGACTTTC.

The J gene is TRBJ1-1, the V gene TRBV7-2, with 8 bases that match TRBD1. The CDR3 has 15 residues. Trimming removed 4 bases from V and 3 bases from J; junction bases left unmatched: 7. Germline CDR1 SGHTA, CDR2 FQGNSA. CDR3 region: CASSSMTGEDTEAFF. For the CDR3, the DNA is TGTGCCAGCAGCTCAATGACAGGGGAGGACACTGAAGCTTTCTTT.